This T cell receptor beta chain was retrieved from a study of cytomegalovirus exposure and HLA in healthy donors. Overall study: Within an early data release were around 80 million unique TCRs drawn from HLA-typed donors. Regarding the study as a whole: Fewer N-insertions than the approximately 680-donor mean were reportedly shown by an Asian-associated ancestry cluster in a later analysis.

The V end lost 1 base, the J end lost 0 bases, and 8 bases lay between the germline ends. Germline CDR1 reads SGHRS; CDR2 reads YFSETQ. CDR3 size: 15 residues. The study ran its PCR with 60 Vbeta and 13 Jbeta primers. In the authors' workflow: Unique TCR beta chains totaled roughly 79 million in a later count, with roughly 11 million of them shared. The protocol was immunoSEQ multiplex PCR, while the TCRdb copy is restricted to in-frame clones and leaves out a portion. The V and J calls and the clone size are those of that table, but D and trimming were determined from the DNA. Found here are 150,000 to 180,000 clones, 60% to 85% of them singletons; the top ten hold 4%. To note about this clone: The target antigen is unknown.

The rearrangement joins TRBV5-1 to TRBJ1-3; D is undetermined. The sample was PBMCs. This sequence originates from a woman aged 40 to 50 in good health and CMV-seronegative. CDR3 sequence: CASSLLSGSGNTIYF. CDR3 in DNA: TGCGCCAGCAGCTTGTTGAGCGGCTCTGGAAACACCATATATTTT.